This TCR beta chain was obtained from a study of cytomegalovirus exposure and HLA in healthy donors. Only in-frame clones appear in the TCRdb table, and some are missing; sequencing was by immunoSEQ multiplex PCR. Here the sample spans some 140,000 clones, just under 90% being singletons. The sequence was obtained from a woman aged 25 to 39 in good health and CMV-seropositive. The material sequenced was PBMCs.

CDR3 residues: CASSSRGGRLNTEAFF. The DNA of the CDR3 is TGTGCCAGCAGCTCCCGAGGAGGACGTTTAAACACTGAAGCTTTCTTT. The chain recombines TRBV9 with TRBJ1-1; D is undetermined. The CDR3 is made up of 16 amino acids. Deletions cut 4 bases from V and 2 bases from J, with 18 bases between. CDR1 and CDR2 from the germline V gene are SGDLS and YYNGEE.